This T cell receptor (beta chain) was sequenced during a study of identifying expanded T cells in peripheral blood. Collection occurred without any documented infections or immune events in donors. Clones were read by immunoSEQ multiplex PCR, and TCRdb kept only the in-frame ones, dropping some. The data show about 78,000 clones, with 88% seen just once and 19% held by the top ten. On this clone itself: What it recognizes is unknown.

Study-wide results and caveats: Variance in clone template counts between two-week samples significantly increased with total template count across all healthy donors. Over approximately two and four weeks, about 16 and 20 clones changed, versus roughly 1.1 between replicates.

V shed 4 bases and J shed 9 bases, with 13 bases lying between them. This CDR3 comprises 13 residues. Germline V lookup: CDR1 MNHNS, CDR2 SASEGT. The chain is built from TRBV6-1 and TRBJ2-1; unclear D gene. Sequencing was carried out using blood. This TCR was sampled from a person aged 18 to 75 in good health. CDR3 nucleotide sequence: TGTGCCAGCAGTGCAATAGCTTGGAGTGAGCAGTTCTTC. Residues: CASSAIAWSEQFF.